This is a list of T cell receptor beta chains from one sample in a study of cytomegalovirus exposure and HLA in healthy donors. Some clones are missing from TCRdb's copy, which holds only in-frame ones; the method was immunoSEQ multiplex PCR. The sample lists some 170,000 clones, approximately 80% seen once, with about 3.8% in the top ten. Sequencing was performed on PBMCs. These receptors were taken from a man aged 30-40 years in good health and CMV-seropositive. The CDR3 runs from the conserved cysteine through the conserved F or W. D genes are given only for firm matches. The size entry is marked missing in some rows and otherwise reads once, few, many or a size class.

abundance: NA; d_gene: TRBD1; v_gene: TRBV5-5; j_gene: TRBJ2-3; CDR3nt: TGTGCCAGCAGCTTAGGCACAGGGGCCTACACAGATACGCAGTATTTT; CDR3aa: CASSLGTGAYTDTQYF
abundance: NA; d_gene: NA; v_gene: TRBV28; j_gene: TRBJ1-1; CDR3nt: TGTGCCAGCAGTTTATCCCAGAAGAACACTGAAGCTTTCTTT; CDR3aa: CASSLSQKNTEAFF
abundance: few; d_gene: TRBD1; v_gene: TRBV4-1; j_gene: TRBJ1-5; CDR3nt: TGCGCCAGCAGCCTCACAGGGGGTTATAGCAATCAGCCCCAGCATTTT; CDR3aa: CASSLTGGYSNQPQHF
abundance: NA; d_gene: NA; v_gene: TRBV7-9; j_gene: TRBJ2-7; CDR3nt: TGTGCCAGCAGCTCACAGGCGGACAGCCCTTCCTACGAGCAGTACTTC; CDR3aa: CASSSQADSPSYEQYF
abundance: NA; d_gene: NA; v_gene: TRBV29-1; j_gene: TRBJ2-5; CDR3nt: TGCAGCGTTGAACGGGGAGAGACCCAGTACTTC; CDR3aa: CSVERGETQYF
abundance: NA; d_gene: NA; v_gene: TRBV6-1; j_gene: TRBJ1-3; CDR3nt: TGTGCCAGCAGTGCTGTGTTGGCAGGGTCAAGCTCTGGAAACACCATATATTTT; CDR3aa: CASSAVLAGSSSGNTIYF
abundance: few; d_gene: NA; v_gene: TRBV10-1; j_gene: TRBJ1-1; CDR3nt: TGCGCCAGCGGGGAGGGTCAGGTGGCTTTCTTT; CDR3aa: CASGEGQVAFF
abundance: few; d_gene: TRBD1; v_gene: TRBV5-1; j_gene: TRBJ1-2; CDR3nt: TGCGCCAGCAGCCCTCCGACAGGGGACAATGGCTACACCTTC; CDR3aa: CASSPPTGDNGYTF
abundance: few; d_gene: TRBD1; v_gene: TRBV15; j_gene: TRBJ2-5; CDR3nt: TGTGCCACCAGCAGGGACAGGGGTCCAGAGACCCAGTACTTC; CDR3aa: CATSRDRGPETQYF
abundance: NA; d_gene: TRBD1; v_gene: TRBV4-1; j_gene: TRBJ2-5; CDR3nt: TGCGCCAGCAGCCAAGTCGGACAGGGGCAAGAGACCCAGTACTTC; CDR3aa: CASSQVGQGQETQYF
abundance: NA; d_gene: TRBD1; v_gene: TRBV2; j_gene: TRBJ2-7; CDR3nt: TGTGCCAGCAGCGATGGACAGGTAGGCCGGTACGAGCAGTACTTC; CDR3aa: CASSDGQVGRYEQYF
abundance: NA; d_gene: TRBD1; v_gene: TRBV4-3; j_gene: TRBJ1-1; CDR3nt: TGCGCCAGCAGCCAAGATTCACAGGGGGCAATAGGAGCTTTCTTT; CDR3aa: CASSQDSQGAIGAFF
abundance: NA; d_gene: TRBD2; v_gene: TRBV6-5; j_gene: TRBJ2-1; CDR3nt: TGTGCCAGCAAGCTAGCGGGGGGGAATGAGCAGTTCTTC; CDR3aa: CASKLAGGNEQFF
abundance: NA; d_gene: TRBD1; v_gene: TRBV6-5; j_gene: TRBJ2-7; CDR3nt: TGTGCCAGCAGTTATCGGACAGGGTCAGGCGAGCAGTACTTC; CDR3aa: CASSYRTGSGEQYF
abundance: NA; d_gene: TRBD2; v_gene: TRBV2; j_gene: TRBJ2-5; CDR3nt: TGTGCCAGCAGTGAACACCGGACTAGCGGGGGGTACCAAGAGACCCAGTACTTC; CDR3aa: CASSEHRTSGGYQETQYF
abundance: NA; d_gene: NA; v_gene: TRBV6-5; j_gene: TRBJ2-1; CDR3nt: TGTGCCAGCAGTTACTCGGGTAGGAGCTCCTACAATGAGCAGTTCTTC; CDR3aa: CASSYSGRSSYNEQFF
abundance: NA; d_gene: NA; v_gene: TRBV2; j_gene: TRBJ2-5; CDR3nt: TGTGCCAGCACCTACCAGGGGCAAGCCACCCAGTACTTC; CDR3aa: CASTYQGQATQYF
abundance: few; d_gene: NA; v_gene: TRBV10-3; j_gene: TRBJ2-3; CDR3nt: TGTGCCATCGGGTACGAGGGCACAGATACGCAGTATTTT; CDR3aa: CAIGYEGTDTQYF
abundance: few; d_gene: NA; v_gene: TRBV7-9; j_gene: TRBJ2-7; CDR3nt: TGCGCCAGCAGCTCGGGACTTCCCGGCTACGAGCAGTACTTC; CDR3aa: CASSSGLPGYEQYF
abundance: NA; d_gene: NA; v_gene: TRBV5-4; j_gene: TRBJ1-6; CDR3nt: TGTGCCAGCAGCCAAGGACAGATTAATTCACCCCTCCACTTT; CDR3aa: CASSQGQINSPLHF
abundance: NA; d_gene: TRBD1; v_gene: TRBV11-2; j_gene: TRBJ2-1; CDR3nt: TGTGCCAGCAGCGTCACAGGGGCCAATGAGCAGTTCTTC; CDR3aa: CASSVTGANEQFF
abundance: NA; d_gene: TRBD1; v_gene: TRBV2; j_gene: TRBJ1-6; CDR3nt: TGTGCCAGCAGTGAAAGAGGTCGGGACAGGGGTAATTCACCCCTCCACTTT; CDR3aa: CASSERGRDRGNSPLHF
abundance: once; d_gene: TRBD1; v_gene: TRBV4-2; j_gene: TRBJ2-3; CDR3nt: TGTGCCAGCAGCCAGGGGGACAGTGCAGGGATAGATACGCAGTATTTT; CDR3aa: CASSQGDSAGIDTQYF
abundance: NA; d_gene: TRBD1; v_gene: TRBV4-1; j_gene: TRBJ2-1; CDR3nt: TGCGCCAGCAGCCTGACAGGGAGTAATGAGCAGTTCTTC; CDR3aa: CASSLTGSNEQFF
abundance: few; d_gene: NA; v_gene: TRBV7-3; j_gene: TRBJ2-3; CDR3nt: TGTGCCAGCAGCGCACACGGGGGAGGAGGGCAGTATTTT; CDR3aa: CASSAHGGGGQYF
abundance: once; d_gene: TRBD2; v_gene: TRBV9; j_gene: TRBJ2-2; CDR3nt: TGTGCCAGCAGCGTACCCCTAGCGGGGGGTACCGGGGAGCTGTTTTTT; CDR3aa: CASSVPLAGGTGELFF
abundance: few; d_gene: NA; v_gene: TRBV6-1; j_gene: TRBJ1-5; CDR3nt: TGTGCCAGCAGTGCCTATAGCAATCAGCCCCAGCATTTT; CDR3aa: CASSAYSNQPQHF
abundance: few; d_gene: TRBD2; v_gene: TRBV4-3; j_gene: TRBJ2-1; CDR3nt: TGCGCCAGCAGCCAGACTAGCGGGTCGTACAATGAGCAGTTCTTC; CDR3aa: CASSQTSGSYNEQFF
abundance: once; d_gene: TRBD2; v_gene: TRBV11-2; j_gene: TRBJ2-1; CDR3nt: TGTGCCAGCAGCTCAAGCGGGGGGATGGATAATGAGCAGTTCTTC; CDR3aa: CASSSSGGMDNEQFF
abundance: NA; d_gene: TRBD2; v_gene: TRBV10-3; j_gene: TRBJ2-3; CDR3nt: TGTGCCACCCGACTACTAGCGGGGGGGCCAGGAGTAGATACGCAGTATTTT; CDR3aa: CATRLLAGGPGVDTQYF
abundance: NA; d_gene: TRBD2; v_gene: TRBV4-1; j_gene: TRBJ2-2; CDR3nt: TGCGCCAGCAGCCAAGACCCCGGGACTAGCGCCACCGGGGAGCTGTTTTTT; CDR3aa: CASSQDPGTSATGELFF
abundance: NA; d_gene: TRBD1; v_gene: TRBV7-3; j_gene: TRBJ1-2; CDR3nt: TGTGCCAGCAGCCCCTTACAGGGGACAGACTATGGCTACACCTTC; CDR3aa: CASSPLQGTDYGYTF
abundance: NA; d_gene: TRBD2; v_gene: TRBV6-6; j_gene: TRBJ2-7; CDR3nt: TGTGCCAGCAGGGATAGCGGGGGGACCTACGAGCAGTACTTC; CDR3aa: CASRDSGGTYEQYF
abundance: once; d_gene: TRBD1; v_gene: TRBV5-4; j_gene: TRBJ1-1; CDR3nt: TGTGCCAGCAGCTTAGGACAGGGAAAGAACACTGAAGCTTTCTTT; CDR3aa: CASSLGQGKNTEAFF
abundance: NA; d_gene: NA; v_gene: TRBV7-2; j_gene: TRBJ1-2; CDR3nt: TGTGCCAGCAGCCCCCGGACAGTCTATGGCTACACCTTC; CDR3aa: CASSPRTVYGYTF
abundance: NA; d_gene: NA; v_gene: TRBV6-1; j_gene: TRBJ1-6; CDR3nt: TGTGCCAGCAGTGAACTCGGGGTGTCCTCACCCCTCCACTTT; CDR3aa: CASSELGVSSPLHF
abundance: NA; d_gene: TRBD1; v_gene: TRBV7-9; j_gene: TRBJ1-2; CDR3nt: TGTGCCAGCAGCGCCCGACAGGGGCCTAACTATGGCTACACCTTC; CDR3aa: CASSARQGPNYGYTF
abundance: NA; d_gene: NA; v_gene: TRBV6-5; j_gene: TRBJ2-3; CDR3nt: TGTGCCAGCAGTTATGGCTCTCAAGATACGCAGTATTTT; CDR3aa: CASSYGSQDTQYF
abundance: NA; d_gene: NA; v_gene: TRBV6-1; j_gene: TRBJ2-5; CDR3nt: TGTGCCAGCGGGCCTCGTTTGGCGTCGGAGACCCAGTACTTC; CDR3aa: CASGPRLASETQYF
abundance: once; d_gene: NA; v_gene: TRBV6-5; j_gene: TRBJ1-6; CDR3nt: TGTGCCAGCAGGGGACACTTATATAATTCACCCCTCCACTTT; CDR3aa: CASRGHLYNSPLHF
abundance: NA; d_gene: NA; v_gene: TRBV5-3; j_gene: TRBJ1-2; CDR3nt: TGTGCCAGAAGCTGGCGACAGGAAGAATATGGCTACACCTTC; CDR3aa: CARSWRQEEYGYTF
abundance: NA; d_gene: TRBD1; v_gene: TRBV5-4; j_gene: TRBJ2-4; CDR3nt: TGTGCCAGCAGCTTGACAGGGGTAGACATTCAGTACTTC; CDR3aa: CASSLTGVDIQYF
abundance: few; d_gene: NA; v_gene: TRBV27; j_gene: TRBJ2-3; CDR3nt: TGTGCCAGCAGTACCGACAGGGAGGTCACAGATACGCAGTATTTT; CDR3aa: CASSTDREVTDTQYF
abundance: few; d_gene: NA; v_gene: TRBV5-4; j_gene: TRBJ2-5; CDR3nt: TGTGCCAGCAGCATTACAGGGCGCGAGACCCAGTACTTC; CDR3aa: CASSITGRETQYF
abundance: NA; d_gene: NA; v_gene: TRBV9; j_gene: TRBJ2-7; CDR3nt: TGTGCCAGCAGCCCCCCCGGCGGAGCCTACGAGCAGTACTTC; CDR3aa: CASSPPGGAYEQYF
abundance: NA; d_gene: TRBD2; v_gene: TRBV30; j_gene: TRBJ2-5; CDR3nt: TGTGCCTGGACCGGGACTACCCGATCCAGGGAGACCCAGTACTTC; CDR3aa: CAWTGTTRSRETQYF
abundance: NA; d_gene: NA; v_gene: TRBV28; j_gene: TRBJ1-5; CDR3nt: TGTGCCACGGGGGGGGCACCCCAGCATTTT; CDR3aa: CATGGAPQHF
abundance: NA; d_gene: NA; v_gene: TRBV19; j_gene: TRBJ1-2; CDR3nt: TGTGCCAGTAGTATCTGGGCAGGGGCCAACTATGGCTACACCTTC; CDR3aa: CASSIWAGANYGYTF
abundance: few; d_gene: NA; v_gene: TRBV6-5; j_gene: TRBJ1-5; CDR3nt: TGTGCCAGCAGGCCGGGACTCCTGGGGCGGCCCCAGCATTTT; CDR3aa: CASRPGLLGRPQHF
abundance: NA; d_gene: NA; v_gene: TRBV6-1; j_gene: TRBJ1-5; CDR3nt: TGTGCCAGCAAGACATATCAGCCCCAGCATTTT; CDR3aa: CASKTYQPQHF
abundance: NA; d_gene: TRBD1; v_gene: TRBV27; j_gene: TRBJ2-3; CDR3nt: TGTGCCAGCAGTCCCGGGACAGGGAATGCAGATACGCAGTATTTT; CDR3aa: CASSPGTGNADTQYF
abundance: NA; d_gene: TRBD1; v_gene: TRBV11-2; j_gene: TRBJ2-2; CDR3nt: TGTGCCAGCAGCACAGGACAGGGAACCAACGGGGAGCTGTTTTTT; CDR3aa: CASSTGQGTNGELFF
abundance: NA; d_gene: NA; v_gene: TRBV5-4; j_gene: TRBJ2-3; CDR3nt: TGTGCCAGCAGCGGGGGCGGTGCGGGGGTTTCCACAGATACGCAGTATTTT; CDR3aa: CASSGGGAGVSTDTQYF
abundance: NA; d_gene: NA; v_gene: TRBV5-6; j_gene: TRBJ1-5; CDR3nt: TGTGCCAGCAGCTCACCCAATTACGCGTGGAGCAATCAGCCCCAGCATTTT; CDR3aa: CASSSPNYAWSNQPQHF
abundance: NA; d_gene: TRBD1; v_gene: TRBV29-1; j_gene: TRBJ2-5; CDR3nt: TGCAGCGTCCGACAGGGTCAAGAGACCCAGTACTTC; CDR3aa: CSVRQGQETQYF
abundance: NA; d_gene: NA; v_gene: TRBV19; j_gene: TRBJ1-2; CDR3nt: TGTGCCAGTAGTATTGATAGGGGCACTAACTATGGCTACACCTTC; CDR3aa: CASSIDRGTNYGYTF
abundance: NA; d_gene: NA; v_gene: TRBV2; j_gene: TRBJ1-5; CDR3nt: TGTGCCAGCTCGCCCGGGGGAGGCAATCAGCCCCAGCATTTT; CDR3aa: CASSPGGGNQPQHF